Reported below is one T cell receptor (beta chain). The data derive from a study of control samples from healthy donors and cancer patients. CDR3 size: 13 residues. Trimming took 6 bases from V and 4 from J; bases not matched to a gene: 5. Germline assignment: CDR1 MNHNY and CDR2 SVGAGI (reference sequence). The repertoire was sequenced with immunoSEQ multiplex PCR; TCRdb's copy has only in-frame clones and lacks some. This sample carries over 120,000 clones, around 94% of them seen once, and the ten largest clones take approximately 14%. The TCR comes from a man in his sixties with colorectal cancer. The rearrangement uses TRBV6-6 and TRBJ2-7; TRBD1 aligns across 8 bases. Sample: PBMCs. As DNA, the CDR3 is TGTGCCAGCAGCAGGGGGCCTTGGTACGAGCAGTACTTC. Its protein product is CASSRGPWYEQYF.